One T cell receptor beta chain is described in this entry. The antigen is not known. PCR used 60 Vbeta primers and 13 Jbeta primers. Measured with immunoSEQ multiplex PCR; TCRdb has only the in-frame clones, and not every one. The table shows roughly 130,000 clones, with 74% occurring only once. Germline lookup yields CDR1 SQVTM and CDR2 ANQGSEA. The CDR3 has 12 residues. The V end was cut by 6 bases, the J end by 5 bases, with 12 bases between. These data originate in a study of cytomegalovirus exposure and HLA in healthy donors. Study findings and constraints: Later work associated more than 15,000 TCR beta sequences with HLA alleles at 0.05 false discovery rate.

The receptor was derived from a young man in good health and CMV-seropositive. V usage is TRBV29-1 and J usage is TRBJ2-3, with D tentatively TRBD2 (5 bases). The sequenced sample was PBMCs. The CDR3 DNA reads TGCAGCGTCGGGGAAGGGCAAGATACGCAGTATTTT. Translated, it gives CSVGEGQDTQYF.